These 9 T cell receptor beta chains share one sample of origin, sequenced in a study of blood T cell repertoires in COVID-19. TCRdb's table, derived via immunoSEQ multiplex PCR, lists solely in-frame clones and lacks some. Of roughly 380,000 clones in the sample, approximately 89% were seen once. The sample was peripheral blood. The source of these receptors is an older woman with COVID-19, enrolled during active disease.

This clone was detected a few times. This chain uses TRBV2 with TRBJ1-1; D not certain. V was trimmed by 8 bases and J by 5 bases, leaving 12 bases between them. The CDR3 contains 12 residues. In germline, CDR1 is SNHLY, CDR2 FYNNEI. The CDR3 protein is CASDRVPTEAFF. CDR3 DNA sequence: TGTGCCAGCGACCGGGTCCCAACTGAAGCTTTCTTT.

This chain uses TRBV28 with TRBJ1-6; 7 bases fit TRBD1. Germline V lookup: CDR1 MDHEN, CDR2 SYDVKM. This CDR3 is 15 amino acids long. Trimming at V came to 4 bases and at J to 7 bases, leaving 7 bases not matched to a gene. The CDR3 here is CASSSADRANSPLHF. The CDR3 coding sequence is TGTGCCAGCAGTTCCGCCGACAGGGCAAATTCACCCCTCCACTTT.

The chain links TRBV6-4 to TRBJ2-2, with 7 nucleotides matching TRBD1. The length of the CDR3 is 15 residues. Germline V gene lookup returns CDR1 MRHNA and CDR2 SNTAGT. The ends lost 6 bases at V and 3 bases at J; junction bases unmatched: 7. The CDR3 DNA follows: TGTGCCAGCAGCTTAGGGGGCGCAGACACCGGGGAGCTGTTTTTT. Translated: CASSLGGADTGELFF.

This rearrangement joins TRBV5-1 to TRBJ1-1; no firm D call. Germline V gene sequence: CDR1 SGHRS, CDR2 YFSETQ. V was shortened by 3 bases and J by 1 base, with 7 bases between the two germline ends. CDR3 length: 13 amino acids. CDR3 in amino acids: CASSSPGNTEAFF. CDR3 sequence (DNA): TGCGCCAGCAGCTCGCCGGGGAACACTGAAGCTTTCTTT.

As DNA, the CDR3 is TGTGCCAGCAGCCCCAGGGACAGCTCTTATCAGCCCCAGCATTTT. This codes for CASSPRDSSYQPQHF. V gene TRBV9 combines with J gene TRBJ1-5; 7 bases line up with TRBD1. Germline assignment: CDR1 SGDLS and CDR2 YYNGEE. The J segment lost 5 bases and the V segment lost 4 bases, leaving 9 bases of the junction unmatched. The CDR3 is 15 amino acids. Variable domain in full (rest from reference TRBV9 and TRBJ1-5): DSGVTQTPKHLITATGQRVTLRCSPRSGDLSVYWYQQSLDQGLQFLIQYYNGEERAKGNILERFSAQQFPDLHSELNLSSLELGDSALYFCASSPRDSSYQPQHFGDGTRLSIL.

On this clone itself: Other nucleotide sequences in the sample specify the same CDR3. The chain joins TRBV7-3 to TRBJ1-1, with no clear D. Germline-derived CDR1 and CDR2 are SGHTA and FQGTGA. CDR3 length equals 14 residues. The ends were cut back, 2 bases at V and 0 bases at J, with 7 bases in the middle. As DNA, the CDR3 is TGTGCCAGCAGCTTAGCCGGGTTGAACACTGAAGCTTTCTTT. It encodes CASSLAGLNTEAFF.

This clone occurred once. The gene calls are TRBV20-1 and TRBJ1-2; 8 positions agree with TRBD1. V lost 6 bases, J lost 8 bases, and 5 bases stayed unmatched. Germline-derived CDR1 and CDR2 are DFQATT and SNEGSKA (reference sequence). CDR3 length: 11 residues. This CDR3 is CSARTGFGYTF. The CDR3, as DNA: TGCAGTGCCAGGACAGGGTTCGGCTACACCTTC.

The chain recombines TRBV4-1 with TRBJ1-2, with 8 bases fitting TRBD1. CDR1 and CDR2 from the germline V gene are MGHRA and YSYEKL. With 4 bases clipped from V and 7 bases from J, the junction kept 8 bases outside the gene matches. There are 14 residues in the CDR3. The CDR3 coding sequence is TGCGCCAGCAGCCTCCCCCTGGGACAGGCTGGCTACACCTTC. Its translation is CASSLPLGQAGYTF.

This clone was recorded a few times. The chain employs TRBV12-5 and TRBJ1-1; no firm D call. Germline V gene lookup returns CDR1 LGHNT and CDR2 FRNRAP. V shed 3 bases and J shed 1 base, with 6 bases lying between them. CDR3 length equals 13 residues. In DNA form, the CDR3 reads TGTGCTAGTGGTTTAGAGGGGAACACTGAAGCTTTCTTT. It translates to CASGLEGNTEAFF.